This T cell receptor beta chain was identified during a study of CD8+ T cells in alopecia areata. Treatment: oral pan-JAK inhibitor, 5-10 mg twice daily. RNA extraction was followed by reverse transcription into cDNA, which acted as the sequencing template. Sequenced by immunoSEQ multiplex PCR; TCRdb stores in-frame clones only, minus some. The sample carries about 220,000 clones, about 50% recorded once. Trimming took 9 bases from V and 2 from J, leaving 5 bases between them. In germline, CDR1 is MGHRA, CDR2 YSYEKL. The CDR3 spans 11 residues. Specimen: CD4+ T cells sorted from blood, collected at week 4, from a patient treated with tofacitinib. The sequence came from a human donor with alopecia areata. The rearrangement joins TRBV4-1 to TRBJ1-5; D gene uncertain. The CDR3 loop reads CASFGNQPQHF. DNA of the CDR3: TGCGCCAGTTTCGGCAATCAGCCCCAGCATTTT.